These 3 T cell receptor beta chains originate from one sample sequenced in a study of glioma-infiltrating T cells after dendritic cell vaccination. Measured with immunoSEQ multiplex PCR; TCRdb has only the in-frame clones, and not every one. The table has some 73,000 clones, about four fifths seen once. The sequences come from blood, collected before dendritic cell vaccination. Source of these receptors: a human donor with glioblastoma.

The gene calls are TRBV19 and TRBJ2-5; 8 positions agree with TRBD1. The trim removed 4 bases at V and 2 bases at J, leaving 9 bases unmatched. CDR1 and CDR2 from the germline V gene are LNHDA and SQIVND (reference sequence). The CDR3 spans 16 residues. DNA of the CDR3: TGTGCCAGTAGTAAGCCATTGGGGACAGGTCAAGAGACCCAGTACTTC. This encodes CASSKPLGTGQETQYF.

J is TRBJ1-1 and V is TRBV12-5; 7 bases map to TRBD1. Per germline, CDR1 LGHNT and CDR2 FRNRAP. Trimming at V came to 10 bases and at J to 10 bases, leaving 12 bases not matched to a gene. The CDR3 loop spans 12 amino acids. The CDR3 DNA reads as TGTGCTATTCACGAACAGGGGTGGACAGCTTTCTTT. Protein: CAIHEQGWTAFF.

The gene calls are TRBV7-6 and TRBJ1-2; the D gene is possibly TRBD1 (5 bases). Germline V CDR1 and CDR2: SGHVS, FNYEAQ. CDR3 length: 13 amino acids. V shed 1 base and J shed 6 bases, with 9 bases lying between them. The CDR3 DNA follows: TGTGCCAGCAGCTTAGGGCAGGGCGATGGCTACACCTTC. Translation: CASSLGQGDGYTF. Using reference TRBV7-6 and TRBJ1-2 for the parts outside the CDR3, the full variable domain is GAGVSQSPRYKVTKRGQDVALRCDPISGHVSLYWYRQALGQGPEFLTYFNYEAQQDKSGLPNDRFSAERPEGSISTLTIQRTEQRDSAMYRCASSLGQGDGYTFGSGTRLTVV.